This T cell receptor beta chain comes out of a study of blood T cell repertoires in COVID-19. In the study overall: Acute-phase and convalescent COVID-19 samples originated in the United States, Italy and Spain. The cDNA or gDNA used as material had been derived from T cells, B-cell-depleted T cells, or PBMCs.

Under the authors' procedure: Reference gene primers were amplified, and this amplification served to estimate nucleated cell counts. Repertoires were generated with immunoSEQ multiplex PCR, while TCRdb's copy carries only in-frame clones and drops some. That table is the source of V, J and clone size, and D and trimming were worked out from the DNA. The data contain under 85,000 clones, roughly nine tenths of them singletons. Losses at the gene ends were 1 base for V and 3 bases for J; bases not matched to a gene: 4. This CDR3 contains 15 residues. Germline V lookup: CDR1 LNHNV, CDR2 YYDKDF (reference sequence).

The rearrangement uses TRBV15 and TRBJ2-5; 8 positions match TRBD2. The clonotype originates from a man older than 75 in a cohort sampled during active COVID-19. The sample comprised peripheral blood. The CDR3 sequence: CATSRGNSGEETQYF. In DNA form, the CDR3 reads TGTGCCACCAGCAGAGGCAATAGCGGGGAAGAGACCCAGTACTTC.